Listed below are T cell receptor beta chains from one sample, sequenced in a study of shared clonotypes between healthy human individuals. This table comes from immunoSEQ multiplex PCR, and its TCRdb copy is limited to in-frame clones, with some not included. The table records about 960,000 clones, over 75% of them present only once. The sample was memory CD4+ T cells sorted from blood. All receptors derive from a young man in good health. Both conserved end residues are part of each CDR3. A D gene is named only where the DNA matches it firmly. Clone size is shown for a subset of rows, as once, few, many or a class of expanded clone.

>once|TRBJ1-3|TRBV5-1|-
TGCGCCAGCAGCCCAGGGGTCTCTGGAAACACCATATATTTT
CASSPGVSGNTIYF
>-|TRBJ1-2|TRBV27|-
TGTGCCAGCAGTTTACGAGGGGCTGAAGGCTACACCTTC
CASSLRGAEGYTF
>-|TRBJ2-1|TRBV6-6|TRBD2
TGTGCCAGCACATCGGGGGGGCTAGCGGGTTACAATGAGCAGTTCTTC
CASTSGGLAGYNEQFF
>-|TRBJ1-1|TRBV6-6|-
TGTGCCAGCAGTTACAGCGTCGGGCGCACTGAAGCTTTCTTT
CASSYSVGRTEAFF
>-|TRBJ2-3|TRBV9|-
TGTGCCAGCAACAGGCAGACGAGAGATACGCAGTATTTT
CASNRQTRDTQYF
>once|TRBJ2-5|TRBV27|-
TGTGCCAGCAGTTCAAGAAATGAAGAGACCCAGTACTTC
CASSSRNEETQYF
>-|TRBJ2-7|TRBV5-1|TRBD1
TGCGCCAGCAGCCAACAGGGGGCTGGGTACGAGCAGTACTTC
CASSQQGAGYEQYF
>-|TRBJ2-2|TRBV9|TRBD1
TGTGCCAGCAGCGAACAGGGGGCTGGCGGGGAGCTGTTTTTT
CASSEQGAGGELFF
>-|TRBJ1-6|TRBV2|TRBD1
TGTGCCAGCTCCCTGACCGGGACAGGGAATTCACCCCTCCACTTT
CASSLTGTGNSPLHF
>-|TRBJ2-7|TRBV6-6|-
TGTGCCAGCACTGGGAGGTCCTACGAGCAGTACTTC
CASTGRSYEQYF
>-|TRBJ1-6|TRBV18|-
TGTGCCAGCTCACCTCACCCACCGCCATCACCCCTCCACTTT
CASSPHPPPSPLHF
>-|TRBJ2-2|TRBV5-1|-
TGCGCCAGCAGCCCCTTGGTGGGGGCGGACACCGGGGAGCTGTTTTTT
CASSPLVGADTGELFF
>-|TRBJ1-2|TRBV18|-
TGTGCCAGCTCACCAGACATCGGACAGAACTATGGCTACACCTTC
CASSPDIGQNYGYTF
>-|TRBJ2-7|TRBV6-6|-
TGTGCCAGCAGTTACAGGGAGACGGGGGCCTACGAGCAGTACTTC
CASSYRETGAYEQYF
>-|TRBJ2-7|TRBV5-8|-
TGTGCCAGCAGCTTGGGCACAGGAAGCTCCTACGAGCAGTACTTC
CASSLGTGSSYEQYF
>-|TRBJ2-1|TRBV29-1|TRBD2
TGCAGCGTGCACCGCCGACTAGCGGGAGATGGGGAGCAGTTCTTC
CSVHRRLAGDGEQFF
>-|TRBJ2-4|TRBV21-1|-
TGTGCCAGCAGCAGACAAATGCGTCGAAACATTCAGTACTTC
CASSRQMRRNIQYF
>-|TRBJ2-3|TRBV6-5|-
TGTGCCAGCAGTTTATCGCGGGGATGGGATACGCAGTATTTT
CASSLSRGWDTQYF
>-|TRBJ2-7|TRBV7-9|TRBD1
TGTGCCAGCAGCCGGGGACAGACGAGCTCCTACGAGCAGTACTTC
CASSRGQTSSYEQYF
>-|TRBJ2-6|TRBV30|-
TGTGCCTGGAGTGTACCGGGGTTTGGGGCCAACGTCCTGACTTTC
CAWSVPGFGANVLTF
>-|TRBJ1-2|TRBV6-4|-
TGTGCCAGCAGTGAGGGGCTAGGGTTTGGCTACACCTTC
CASSEGLGFGYTF
>-|TRBJ1-1|TRBV6-4|TRBD1
TGTGCCAGCAGTGACCATAGGGACAGGGGACGAGAACGTCGATGCACTGAAGCTTTCTTT
CASSDHRDRGRERRCTEAFF
>-|TRBJ1-2|TRBV11-2|TRBD1
TGTGCCAGCAGCGACAGGGGGAGAAACTATGGCTACACCTTC
CASSDRGRNYGYTF
>-|TRBJ2-7|TRBV11-3|TRBD1
TGTGCCAGCAGCTCCGGGACAGGGGTATACGACGAGCAGTACTTC
CASSSGTGVYDEQYF
>-|TRBJ2-7|TRBV2|TRBD1
TGTGCCAGCAGTGAAAACAGGGGGGCGGGCGAGCAGTACTTC
CASSENRGAGEQYF
>-|TRBJ1-2|TRBV19|-
TGTGCCAGTAGTCCCCAGTCAGGGACTAACTATGGCTACACCTTC
CASSPQSGTNYGYTF
>-|TRBJ1-2|TRBV28|-
TGTGCCAGCAGTGACAGAGTCTATGGCTACACCTTC
CASSDRVYGYTF
>-|TRBJ1-6|TRBV5-1|-
TGCGCCAGCAGCTTGGGTTTGGATTCACCCCTCCACTTT
CASSLGLDSPLHF